Presented here are 20 T cell receptor beta chains from one specimen sequenced in a study of T cell changes during pregnancy in multiple sclerosis. Some clones are missing from TCRdb's copy, which holds only in-frame ones; the method was immunoSEQ multiplex PCR. The sample lists around 66,000 clones; 90% to 95% were seen once. The source was peripheral blood, collected in the third trimester of pregnancy. These receptors all come from a female donor in good health, enrolled as a control in a pregnancy study.

The CDR3 region has the DNA TGTGCCAGCAGTGAGGGACAGGGCACCTACAATGAGCAGTTCTTC. Translated, it gives CASSEGQGTYNEQFF. The V and J genes are TRBV6-4 and TRBJ2-1; 9 bases agree with TRBD1. The junction had 2 bases not matched to a gene; V was cut back by 3 bases and J by 2 bases. The CDR3 runs to 15 residues. The germline V gene has CDR1 MRHNA and CDR2 SNTAGT.

This chain links TRBV12-5 with TRBJ2-3; possibly TRBD1 for D (6 bases). The germline gives CDR1 LGHNT, CDR2 FRNRAP. The CDR3 contains 16 residues. The CDR3 sequence: CASSSGTRTSTDTQYF. Here the CDR3 DNA reads TGTGCCTCTTCATCTGGGACAAGAACTAGCACAGATACGCAGTATTTT. The entire variable domain, with the rest obtained from reference TRBV12-5 and TRBJ2-3, is as follows: DARVTQTPRHKVTEMGQEVTMRCQPILGHNTVFWYRQTMMQGLELLAYFRNRAPLDDSGMPKDRFSAEMPDATLATLKIQPSEPRDSAVYFCASSSGTRTSTDTQYFGPGTRLTVL.

The V and J genes are TRBV28 and TRBJ1-1; D not certain. Germline V gene sequence: CDR1 MDHEN, CDR2 SYDVKM. The CDR3 has 13 amino acids. V lost 4 bases to trimming and J lost 6 bases, with 12 bases between them. The CDR3 here is CASSYPRAAEAFF. As DNA, the CDR3 is TGTGCCAGCAGTTATCCCAGAGCGGCTGAAGCTTTCTTT.

V is TRBV19 and J is TRBJ2-5; 9 bases agree with TRBD2. The germline V gene has CDR1 LNHDA and CDR2 SQIVND (reference sequence). After removal of 9 bases from V and 4 bases from J, the junction contained 9 bases not matched to a gene. This CDR3 contains 14 residues. CDR3: CASAAGSGRETQYF. The CDR3 DNA reads TGTGCCAGCGCGGCGGGTAGCGGGAGAGAGACCCAGTACTTC.

The gene calls are TRBV4-1 and TRBJ1-5; no clear D gene. The CDR3 consists of 14 residues. Trimming removed 1 base from V and 6 bases from J, with 10 bases in between. Per the germline V gene, CDR1 is MGHRA and CDR2 is YSYEKL. CDR3 coding DNA: TGCGCCAGCAGCCAAGGGGAGGGCGGTCAGCCCCAGCATTTT. This translates into CASSQGEGGQPQHF.

J is TRBJ2-5 and V is TRBV2, with 8 bases aligning to TRBD2. CDR3 size: 15 residues. The ends lost 2 bases at V and 1 base at J; junction bases unmatched: 3. Per germline, CDR1 SNHLY and CDR2 FYNNEI. CDR3: CASSESGSLQETQYF. As DNA, the CDR3 is TGTGCCAGCAGTGAAAGCGGGAGTCTCCAAGAGACCCAGTACTTC. Based on the CDR3 plus reference TRBV2 and TRBJ2-5, the full variable domain is EPEVTQTPSHQVTQMGQEVILRCVPISNHLYFYWYRQILGQKVEFLVSFYNNEISEKSEIFDDQFSVERPDGSNFTLKIRSTKLEDSAMYFCASSESGSLQETQYFGPGTRLLVL.

The rearrangement uses TRBV5-1 and TRBJ2-1; D is perhaps TRBD2 (5 bases). The CDR3 covers 18 residues. V was cut by 0 bases and J by 0 bases, with 16 bases left in between. Germline CDR1 SGHRS, CDR2 YFSETQ. In nucleotides, the CDR3 is TGCGCCAGCAGCTTGGACCCACAGCGGCTAAGCTCCTACAATGAGCAGTTCTTC. Translating gives CASSLDPQRLSSYNEQFF.

The J gene is TRBJ2-1, the V gene TRBV7-9, with 13 bases fitting TRBD2. Losses at the gene ends were 11 bases for V and 8 bases for J; bases not matched to a gene: 9. Per germline, CDR1 SEHNR and CDR2 FQNEAQ (reference sequence). The CDR3 totals 14 residues. CDR3 sequence (DNA): TGTGCCGGGGGCACTAGCGGGAGGGAAGATGAGCAGTTCTTC. It encodes CAGGTSGREDEQFF.

The rearrangement links TRBV11-2 to TRBJ1-2, with TRBD1 as a possible D gene (5 bases). V lost 5 bases to trimming and J lost 2 bases, with 15 bases between them. Germline-derived CDR1 and CDR2 are SGHAT and FQNNGV. The CDR3 loop spans 15 amino acids. As DNA, the CDR3 is TGTGCCAGCAGCGAATCCGGGGGTAGGAACTATGGCTACACCTTC. Translation: CASSESGGRNYGYTF.

This chain links TRBV25-1 with TRBJ1-2; 8 bases are a match to TRBD1. Germline assignment: CDR1 MGHDK and CDR2 SYGVNS. V dropped 2 bases and J dropped 4; count of bases not matched to a gene: 6. The CDR3 consists of 15 residues. The CDR3 sequence is CASSERGTGPYGYTF. Here the CDR3 DNA reads TGTGCCAGCAGTGAACGGGGGACAGGTCCCTATGGCTACACCTTC.

V usage is TRBV2 and J usage is TRBJ2-4; TRBD2 is a possible D gene (6 bases). Deletions cut 6 bases from V and 5 bases from J, with 20 bases between. This CDR3 has 16 amino acids. CDR1 and CDR2 from the germline V gene are SNHLY and FYNNEI. CDR3 in DNA: TGTGCCAGCAGGGAAACAGGTGCGGGGTTACAAAACATTCAGTACTTC. Protein product: CASRETGAGLQNIQYF.

The genes are TRBV19 and TRBJ2-7; 8 bases line up with TRBD1. The germline gives CDR1 LNHDA, CDR2 SQIVND (reference sequence). V lost 4 bases, J lost 7 bases, and 12 bases stayed unmatched. The CDR3 runs 15 residues. CDR3 sequence reads: CASSTAGTGPKEQYF. Here the CDR3 DNA reads TGTGCCAGTAGTACCGCCGGGACAGGACCTAAGGAGCAGTACTTC. Supplemented by reference TRBV19 and TRBJ2-7, the full variable domain reads DGGITQSPKYLFRKEGQNVTLSCEQNLNHDAMYWYRQDPGQGLRLIYYSQIVNDFQKGDIAEGYSVSREKKESFPLTVTSAQKNPTAFYLCASSTAGTGPKEQYFGPGTRLTVT.

This rearrangement joins TRBV6-5 to TRBJ1-3; D may be TRBD1 (5 bases). V lost 6 bases, J lost 7 bases, and 13 bases lay in between. The CDR3 is made up of 13 amino acids. From germline, CDR1 is MNHEY and CDR2 SVGAGI. The CDR3 DNA is TGTGCCAGCAGGCCAGGGATAGGGAACACCATATATTTT. Encoded protein: CASRPGIGNTIYF.

This chain joins TRBV28 and TRBJ1-2, with D unclear. V dropped 7 bases and J dropped 4 bases, with 16 bases sitting between them. The CDR3 loop spans 14 amino acids. Germline V gene lookup returns CDR1 MDHEN and CDR2 SYDVKM. The CDR3 region is CASTILTGIYGYTF. CDR3 sequence (DNA): TGTGCCAGCACCATCCTGACCGGGATCTATGGCTACACCTTC.

The chain combines TRBV4-1 with TRBJ2-7; TRBD2 matches at 8 bases. The CDR3 loop spans 15 amino acids. In germline, CDR1 is MGHRA, CDR2 YSYEKL. Trimming at V came to 2 bases and at J to 5 bases, leaving 8 bases not matched to a gene. CDR3 bases: TGCGCCAGCAGCCAAAGGCGGGGGGCGGGGCACGAGCAGTACTTC. Translation: CASSQRRGAGHEQYF.

The gene calls are TRBV29-1 and TRBJ2-1, with D possibly matching TRBD1 (5 bases). CDR1 and CDR2 (germline): SQVTM, ANQGSEA. The CDR3 has 14 amino acids. CDR3: CSVKPRVSYNEQFF. The CDR3 DNA reads as TGCAGTGTTAAACCCAGGGTATCCTACAATGAGCAGTTCTTC.

The chain employs TRBV7-9 and TRBJ2-3; TRBD2 might be the D (7 bases). Trimming removed 5 bases at V and 1 base at J, with 19 bases between. CDR1 and CDR2 from the germline V gene are SEHNR and FQNEAQ (reference sequence). The CDR3 is made up of 17 amino acids. The CDR3: CASSTNGRGPRTDTQYF. The CDR3, as DNA: TGTGCCAGCAGCACGAATGGGCGGGGGCCACGCACAGATACGCAGTATTTT.

The chain is built from TRBV4-1 and TRBJ2-2, with 7 bases matching TRBD1. The CDR3 length is 15 residues. Germline assignment: CDR1 MGHRA and CDR2 YSYEKL. Losses at the gene ends were 5 bases for V and 6 bases for J; bases not matched to a gene: 9. CDR3 loop: CASSGRKGAAGELFF. CDR3 DNA: TGCGCCAGCAGCGGACGCAAGGGGGCGGCCGGGGAGCTGTTTTTT.

This chain connects TRBV5-1 to TRBJ2-7, with D possibly being TRBD2 (6 bases). Trimming shortened V by 2 bases and J by 3 bases, and 9 bases separated the two germline ends. From germline, CDR1 is SGHRS and CDR2 YFSETQ. The CDR3 length is 13 residues. DNA for the CDR3: TGCGCCAGCAGCTTCGCTAGCGACTACGAGCAGTACTTC. It translates to CASSFASDYEQYF.

V is TRBV18 and J is TRBJ1-5; D is ambiguous. The ends were cut back, 3 bases at V and 4 bases at J, with 22 bases in the middle. The CDR3 runs to 18 residues. The germline CDR1 and CDR2 sequences are KGHSH and LQKENI. The CDR3 nucleotides are TGTGCCAGCTCACCCGGTAAGGGAGGCAGCTATTCTAATCAGCCCCAGCATTTT. Translated: CASSPGKGGSYSNQPQHF.